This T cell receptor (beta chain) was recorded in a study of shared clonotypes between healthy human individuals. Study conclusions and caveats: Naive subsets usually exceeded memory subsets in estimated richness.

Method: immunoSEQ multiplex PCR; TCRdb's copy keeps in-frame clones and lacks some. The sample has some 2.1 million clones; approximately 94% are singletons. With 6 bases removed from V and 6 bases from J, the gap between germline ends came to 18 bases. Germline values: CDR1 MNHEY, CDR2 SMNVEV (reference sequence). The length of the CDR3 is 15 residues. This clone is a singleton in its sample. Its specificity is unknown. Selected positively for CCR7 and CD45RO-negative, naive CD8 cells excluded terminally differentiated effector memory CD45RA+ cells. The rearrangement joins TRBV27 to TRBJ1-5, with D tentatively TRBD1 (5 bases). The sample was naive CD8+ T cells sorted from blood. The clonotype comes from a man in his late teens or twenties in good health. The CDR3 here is CASSPEAGYLQPQHF. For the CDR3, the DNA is TGTGCCAGCAGCCCTGAAGCAGGGTACCTTCAGCCCCAGCATTTT.